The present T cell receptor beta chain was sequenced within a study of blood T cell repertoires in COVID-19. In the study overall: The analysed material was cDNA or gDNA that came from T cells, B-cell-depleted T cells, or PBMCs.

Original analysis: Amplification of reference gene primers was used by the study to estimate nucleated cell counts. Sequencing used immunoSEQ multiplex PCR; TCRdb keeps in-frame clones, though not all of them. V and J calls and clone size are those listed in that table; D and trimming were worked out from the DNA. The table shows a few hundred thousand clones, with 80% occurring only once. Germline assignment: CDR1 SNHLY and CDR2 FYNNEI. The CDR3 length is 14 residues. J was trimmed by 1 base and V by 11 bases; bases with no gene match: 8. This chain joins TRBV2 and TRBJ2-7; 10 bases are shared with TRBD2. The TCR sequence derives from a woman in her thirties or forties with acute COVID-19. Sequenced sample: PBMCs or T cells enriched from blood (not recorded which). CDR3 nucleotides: TGTGCCCGCTCTGGGACTAGCGATTCCTACGAGCAGTACTTC. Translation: CARSGTSDSYEQYF.